This T cell receptor (beta chain) was retrieved from a study of control samples from healthy donors and cancer patients. Data came from immunoSEQ multiplex PCR; TCRdb stores just in-frame clones and leaves some out. The sample holds 110,000 to 150,000 clones, roughly 94% seen once. Germline V gene sequence: CDR1 MNHEY, CDR2 SMNVEV (reference sequence). Trimming cost V 5 bases and J 6 bases, with 19 bases left between them. The CDR3 extends over 15 amino acids. The clonotype was recovered from a man in his fifties or sixties with colorectal cancer. Source material: PBMCs. V is TRBV27 and J is TRBJ1-1; the D is unclear. The CDR3 protein is CASSPRPSVIAEAFF. DNA of the CDR3: TGTGCCAGCAGTCCAAGACCGAGTGTGATAGCTGAAGCTTTCTTT.